Presented here are 22 T cell receptor beta chains from one specimen sequenced in a study of CD4 T cells in relation to SARS-CoV-2 and coronaviruses. No cognate antigen is known for these TCRs. Before the COVID-19 pandemic, during about 2011-2019, CD4+ T cells were taken from unexposed donors. CD4+ T cells were isolated from the cells after about 11 days of culture. Clones were read by immunoSEQ multiplex PCR, and TCRdb kept only the in-frame ones, dropping some. The sample contains about 23,000 clones, 76% of which appear only once. The sample taken for sequencing was CD4+ T cells from PBMCs, cultured in vitro. These receptors were taken from a human donor in good health.

The chain recombines TRBV5-1 with TRBJ1-4; D is possibly TRBD1 (5 bases). CDR3 length equals 15 residues. With 0 bases removed from V and 6 bases from J, the gap between germline ends came to 12 bases. Germline CDR1 SGHRS, CDR2 YFSETQ. CDR3 in amino acids: CASSLGGRTDEKLFF. CDR3 coding DNA: TGCGCCAGCAGCTTGGGGGGGAGGACTGATGAAAAACTGTTTTTT. The variable domain in full, completed from reference TRBV5-1 and TRBJ1-4, reads KAGVTQTPRYLIKTRGQQVTLSCSPISGHRSVSWYQQTPGQGLQFLFEYFSETQRNKGNFPGRFSGRQFSNSRSEMNVSTLELGDSALYLCASSLGGRTDEKLFFGSGTQLSVL.

The chain carries TRBV15 and TRBJ1-2; D uncertain. Per germline, CDR1 LNHNV and CDR2 YYDKDF (reference sequence). CDR3 length: 15 amino acids. V lost 1 base, J lost 4 bases, and 13 bases lay in between. The CDR3 region is CATSRARTKTYGYTF. The CDR3, as DNA: TGTGCCACCAGCAGAGCTAGGACTAAAACCTATGGCTACACCTTC.

CDR3 coding DNA: TGTGCCTGGAGTCTGATGGCCTACGAGCAGTACTTC. This codes for CAWSLMAYEQYF. The V gene is TRBV30, the J gene TRBJ2-7; D remains ambiguous. V gave up 2 bases and J gave up 2 bases, with 7 bases separating them. The CDR3 loop spans 12 amino acids. Germline CDR1 reads GTSNPN; CDR2 reads SVGIG (reference sequence).

The rearrangement uses TRBV10-3 and TRBJ2-7; D not certain. Deletions cut 7 bases from V and 5 bases from J, with 12 bases between. CDR3 size: 12 residues. The germline V gene has CDR1 ENHRY and CDR2 SYGVKD. The CDR3 nucleotides are TGTGCCATCAAAGGATCGGGCAACGAGCAGTACTTC. It specifies CAIKGSGNEQYF.

The V call is TRBV27, the J call TRBJ1-5; TRBD1 might be the D (5 bases). Trimming took off 0 bases at V and 6 bases at J, with 15 bases between the two ends. The CDR3 has 16 residues. Germline V lookup: CDR1 MNHEY, CDR2 SMNVEV (reference sequence). The CDR3 is CASSLSSPPGLQPQHF. CDR3 DNA sequence: TGTGCCAGCAGTTTATCGAGTCCCCCAGGGCTTCAGCCCCAGCATTTT.

The rearrangement joins TRBV25-1 to TRBJ2-5; D perhaps matches TRBD1 (6 bases). The germline V gene encodes CDR1 MGHDK and CDR2 SYGVNS. The CDR3 covers 14 residues. V lost 8 bases, J lost 2 bases, and 15 bases lay in between. CDR3: CASGRTASQETQYF. The CDR3 nucleotides are TGTGCCAGCGGTCGGACAGCTTCTCAAGAGACCCAGTACTTC.

Only a few counts were recorded for this clone. The rearrangement joins TRBV2 to TRBJ1-4, with unresolved D. With 6 bases removed from V and 8 bases from J, the gap between germline ends came to 16 bases. This CDR3 comprises 14 residues. Germline CDR1 reads SNHLY; CDR2 reads FYNNEI. The CDR3 loop is CASRTGIIGEKLFF. CDR3 DNA sequence: TGTGCCAGCAGGACCGGGATTATTGGAGAAAAACTGTTTTTT.

The CDR3 bases are TGTGCCAGCAGGCGATCATCGGGGGACTCCCTCTACGAGCAGTACTTC. Protein sequence: CASRRSSGDSLYEQYF. This chain uses TRBV27 with TRBJ2-7; weak D call: TRBD2 (6 bases). Trimming took off 6 bases at V and 3 bases at J, with 21 bases between the two ends. The germline CDR1 and CDR2 sequences are MNHEY and SMNVEV (reference sequence). The CDR3 is made up of 16 amino acids.

A single count supports this clone. The chain couples TRBV28 to TRBJ2-1, with TRBD2 identical over 12 bases. The V and J ends lost 3 bases and 9 bases, in that order; junction bases with no gene match: 3. Per germline, CDR1 MDHEN and CDR2 SYDVKM. The CDR3 loop spans 14 amino acids. The DNA of the CDR3 is TGTGCCAGCAGTTTTGGACTAGCGGGAAGTGAGCAGTTCTTC. Its protein product is CASSFGLAGSEQFF.

CDR3 region: CASSLNNEQFF. CDR3 sequence (DNA): TGTGCCAGCAGCTTAAACAATGAGCAGTTCTTC. The J gene is TRBJ2-1, the V gene TRBV11-3, with D uncertain. Germline V gives CDR1 SGHNT, CDR2 YENEEA. Trimming pared 2 bases from V and 5 bases from J, leaving 1 base between. The CDR3 is 11 residues long. The full variable domain, in which reference TRBV11-3 and TRBJ2-1 provide the parts outside the CDR3, is EAGVVQSPRYKIIEKKQPVAFWCNPISGHNTLYWYLQNLGQGPELLIRYENEEAVDDSQLPKDRFSAERLKGVDSTLKIQPAELGDSAVYLCASSLNNEQFFGPGTRLTVL.

V is TRBV7-6 and J is TRBJ2-2; D gene unclear. CDR1 and CDR2 from the germline V gene are SGHVS and FNYEAQ. The CDR3 loop spans 15 amino acids. V lost 1 base and J lost 3, with 9 bases in between. CDR3 residues: CASSLVGSYTGELFF. The CDR3 bases are TGTGCCAGCAGCTTAGTTGGCAGCTACACCGGGGAGCTGTTTTTT.

This clone was found once. The J gene is TRBJ2-2, the V gene TRBV11-3; 7 nucleotides agree with TRBD1. The CDR3 sequence is 15 residues long. V dropped 4 bases and J dropped 2; count of bases not matched to a gene: 4. Germline V lookup: CDR1 SGHNT, CDR2 YENEEA. The CDR3 coding sequence is TGTGCCAGCAGCTACCGGACAGGAAACACCGGGGAGCTGTTTTTT. This sequence encodes CASSYRTGNTGELFF.

This clone was seen once. The V and J genes are TRBV7-2 and TRBJ2-3, with 16 bases fitting TRBD2. The CDR3 is 16 residues long. Trimming removed 6 bases from V and 5 bases from J; junction bases left unmatched: 5. CDR1 is SGHTA and CDR2 is FQGNSA in the germline V gene. CDR3 loop: CASRPGLAGGLDTQYF. The CDR3 nucleotides are TGTGCCAGCAGACCGGGACTAGCGGGAGGGTTAGATACGCAGTATTTT.

The rearrangement joins TRBV12-5 to TRBJ2-3, with D tentatively TRBD2 (6 bases). The CDR3 is 15 amino acids. With 4 bases removed from V and 0 bases from J, the gap between germline ends came to 11 bases. CDR1 and CDR2 from the germline V gene are LGHNT and FRNRAP. CDR3 nucleotide sequence: TGTGCTAGTGGTTCGGGACTTCACAGCACAGATACGCAGTATTTT. It yields the protein CASGSGLHSTDTQYF.

The chain combines TRBV10-2 with TRBJ2-4, with D tentatively TRBD1 or TRBD2 (5 bases each). V lost 6 bases to trimming and J lost 0 bases, with 9 bases between them. Germline values: CDR1 WSHSY, CDR2 SAAADI. The length of the CDR3 is 14 residues. The CDR3 DNA sequence: TGCGCCAGCAGAATTGGGGGAGCCAAAAACATTCAGTACTTC. This encodes CASRIGGAKNIQYF.

V and J are TRBV3-1 (or the pseudogene TRBV3-2) and TRBJ1-1; 8 positions agree with TRBD1. The germline CDR1 and CDR2 sequences are LGHDT and YNNKEL (reference sequence). The ends lost 0 bases at V and 5 bases at J; junction bases unmatched: 5. The CDR3 is 15 amino acids. Written as DNA, the CDR3 is TGTGCCAGCAGCCAAGACGCGACAGGGGAAACTGAAGCTTTCTTT. This sequence encodes CASSQDATGETEAFF.

The J gene is TRBJ2-3, the V gene TRBV24-1; 9 nucleotides agree with TRBD1. Germline assignment: CDR1 KGHDR and CDR2 SFDVKD. There are 15 residues in the CDR3. Germline trimming cut 4 bases from V and 3 bases from J; bases unmatched to any gene: 4. This chain's CDR3 is CATSDQGQGTDTQYF. The CDR3, as DNA: TGTGCCACCAGTGACCAGGGACAGGGAACAGATACGCAGTATTTT.

This chain links TRBV19 with TRBJ2-4, with TRBD1 identical over 9 bases. J lost 6 bases, V lost 9 bases, and 12 bases had no gene match. CDR3 length: 15 amino acids. CDR1 and CDR2 (germline): LNHDA, SQIVND (reference sequence). The CDR3 DNA sequence: TGTGCCAGCACCCGAACTCCGGGACAGGGAAACATTCAGTACTTC. Encoded protein: CASTRTPGQGNIQYF.

The chain employs TRBV30 and TRBJ2-7; the D is unclear. The length of the CDR3 is 11 residues. Germline lookup yields CDR1 GTSNPN and CDR2 SVGIG (reference sequence). V was pared by 0 bases and J by 1 base, with 1 base between. The CDR3 nucleotides are TGTGCCTGGAGTGTGTCCTACGAGCAGTACTTC. The encoded protein is CAWSVSYEQYF.

This sequence joins TRBV27 and TRBJ2-7; D unclear. The V and J ends lost 3 bases and 3 bases respectively, with 9 bases between them. This CDR3 region has 13 residues. CDR1 and CDR2 (germline): MNHEY, SMNVEV (reference sequence). The chain's CDR3 is CASSFNSDYEQYF. As DNA, the CDR3 is TGTGCCAGCAGTTTTAATTCCGACTACGAGCAGTACTTC.

The chain employs TRBV5-6 and TRBJ2-6; D ambiguous. Germline-derived CDR1 and CDR2 are SGHDT and YYEEEE. V gave up 3 bases and J gave up 0 bases, with 7 bases separating them. The CDR3 covers 15 residues. The CDR3 region is CASSYGISGANVLTF. The CDR3, as DNA: TGTGCCAGCAGCTATGGAATCTCTGGGGCCAACGTCCTGACTTTC.

The V call is TRBV28, the J call TRBJ2-1, with 13 bases aligning to TRBD2. V gave up 7 bases and J gave up 6 bases; unmatched junction bases: 9. CDR1 is MDHEN, CDR2 SYDVKM, per germline. The CDR3 spans 16 residues. CDR3 coding DNA: TGTGCCAGCACCAAGATGGGACTAGCGGGACTCAATGAGCAGTTCTTC. Its protein is CASTKMGLAGLNEQFF.